This T cell receptor (beta chain) is drawn from a study of shared clonotypes between healthy human individuals. The CDR3 loop spans 17 amino acids. Germline V CDR1 and CDR2: SGHDN, FVKESK. V lost 4 bases, J lost 2 bases, and 13 bases stayed unmatched. The authors distributed each subset's genomic DNA evenly over several immunoSEQ plates. Each PCR replicate run on unsorted PBMC took in approximately 310 ng DNA, some 28,000 T cell genomes. Using immunoSEQ multiplex PCR, the repertoire was profiled, and TCRdb retains in-frame clones only, with some absent. The table includes approximately 480,000 clones, 75% to 80% detected once.

The receptor was isolated from a woman aged 40-49 years in good health. Some clones in this sample may be carry-over from other donors' samples. The rearrangement uses TRBV14 and TRBJ2-7; 8 bases match TRBD2. The sequencing input was PBMCs. CDR3: CASSPTRVAGRTYEQYF. In DNA form, the CDR3 reads TGTGCCAGCAGCCCGACCCGGGTAGCGGGGAGAACCTACGAGCAGTACTTC.